These 17 T cell receptor beta chains share one sample of origin, sequenced in a study of control samples from healthy donors and cancer patients. The protocol was immunoSEQ multiplex PCR, while the TCRdb copy is restricted to in-frame clones and leaves out a portion. The sample contains about 22,000 clones, roughly 84% of which appear only once. The source material was PBMCs. These TCRs come from a man in his 60s with head and neck cancer.

V usage is TRBV28 and J usage is TRBJ1-2; 9 positions agree with TRBD1. CDR1 and CDR2 from the germline V gene are MDHEN and SYDVKM. V shed 2 bases and J 4 bases; nucleotides not matched to a gene: 5. This CDR3 region has 15 residues. The CDR3 reads CASSLGTGWAYGYTF. Written as DNA, the CDR3 is TGTGCCAGCAGTTTAGGGACAGGGTGGGCCTATGGCTACACCTTC.

The rearrangement links TRBV28 to TRBJ1-2; perhaps TRBD1 as D (5 bases). This CDR3 is 13 amino acids long. Trimming removed 6 bases at V and 6 bases at J, with 14 bases between. In germline, CDR1 is MDHEN, CDR2 SYDVKM. The CDR3 DNA follows: TGTGCCAGCAGAGGGGACGGGGCAGATGGCTACACCTTC. It yields the protein CASRGDGADGYTF.

V gene TRBV6-5 combines with J gene TRBJ1-6; possible D gene TRBD1, 6 bases. The CDR3 runs to 15 residues. The germline gives CDR1 MNHEY, CDR2 SVGAGI. V was cut by 3 bases and J by 9 bases, with 15 bases left in between. The CDR3 reads CASSYQGHLSSPLHF. CDR3 nucleotides: TGTGCCAGCAGTTATCAGGGGCATTTATCTTCACCCCTCCACTTT.

As DNA, the CDR3 is TGTGCCACCAGCAGGGGAAGACTGGGCGGCACCGGGGAGCTGTTTTTT. This gives the protein CATSRGRLGGTGELFF. V usage is TRBV15 and J usage is TRBJ2-2, with D unresolved. The CDR3 runs to 16 residues. V shed 3 bases and J shed 4 bases, with 15 bases lying between them. The germline CDR1 and CDR2 sequences are LNHNV and YYDKDF (reference sequence).

CDR3 sequence: CASSLGMRTEGFF. In DNA, the CDR3 is TGTGCCAGCAGCTTAGGTATGCGGACAGAGGGTTTCTTT. The V and J genes are TRBV7-9 and TRBJ1-1; the D gene is possibly TRBD1 (6 bases). This CDR3 has 13 amino acids. CDR1 is SEHNR, CDR2 FQNEAQ, per germline (reference sequence). V gave up 1 base and J gave up 13 bases, with 16 bases separating them.

The chain uses TRBV5-6 and TRBJ1-2; 8 bases are shared with TRBD1. Germline values: CDR1 SGHDT, CDR2 YYEEEE. Losses at the gene ends were 4 bases for V and 0 bases for J; bases not matched to a gene: 5. The CDR3 is 15 amino acids. As DNA, the CDR3 is TGTGCCAGCAGCATAGGGGACAGGACTAACTATGGCTACACCTTC. It is translated as CASSIGDRTNYGYTF. The variable domain in full, completed from reference TRBV5-6 and TRBJ1-2, reads DAGVTQSPTHLIKTRGQQVTLRCSPKSGHDTVSWYQQALGQGPQFIFQYYEEEERQRGNFPDRFSGHQFPNYSSELNVNALLLGDSALYLCASSIGDRTNYGYTFGSGTRLTVV.

There are a few counts of this clone. This sequence joins TRBV3-1 (or the pseudogene TRBV3-2) and TRBJ2-7, with a weak D call TRBD1 (6 bases). V was pared by 2 bases and J by 0 bases, with 11 bases between. CDR1 is LGHDT and CDR2 is YNNKEL in the germline V gene (reference sequence). This CDR3 comprises 15 residues. CDR3 loop: CASSQLQGSSYEQYF. CDR3 sequence (DNA): TGTGCCAGCAGCCAACTACAGGGAAGCTCCTACGAGCAGTACTTC.

V usage is TRBV4-1 and J usage is TRBJ2-7; TRBD2 aligns across 7 bases. The V segment lost 1 base and the J segment 5 bases; nucleotides outside the gene matches: 11. Germline assignment: CDR1 MGHRA and CDR2 YSYEKL. The CDR3 is made up of 16 amino acids. The CDR3 nucleotides read TGCGCCAGCAGCCAAGGGGCGGGGAGGGGTGTCGACGAGCAGTACTTC. Its protein product is CASSQGAGRGVDEQYF.

The rearrangement uses TRBV5-6 and TRBJ1-3; D is perhaps TRBD1 (5 bases). V dropped 4 bases and J dropped 3 bases, with 17 bases sitting between them. Germline CDR1 is SGHDT and CDR2 is YYEEEE. This CDR3 region has 16 residues. The CDR3 sequence: CASSQTGTPRGNTIYF. DNA of the CDR3: TGTGCCAGCAGCCAGACCGGGACTCCTCGTGGAAACACCATATATTTT.

The chain recombines TRBV15 with TRBJ1-2; D gene ambiguous. This CDR3 comprises 15 residues. Germline-derived CDR1 and CDR2 are LNHNV and YYDKDF (reference sequence). V was cut by 0 bases and J by 6 bases, with 14 bases left in between. Here the CDR3 DNA reads TGTGCCACCAGCAGAGATCAGAGGGATCGGGATGGCTACACCTTC. This encodes CATSRDQRDRDGYTF.

The chain couples TRBV30 to TRBJ1-5, with D uncertain. Germline V lookup: CDR1 GTSNPN, CDR2 SVGIG (reference sequence). This CDR3 has 16 amino acids. Trimming took 1 base from V and 0 from J, leaving 13 bases between them. In nucleotides, the CDR3 is TGTGCCTGGAGTGGGGCAGGCTCTAATAGCAATCAGCCCCAGCATTTT. It codes for CAWSGAGSNSNQPQHF.

The gene calls are TRBV11-3 and TRBJ1-3, with TRBD1 matching 7 bases. The germline V gene encodes CDR1 SGHNT and CDR2 YENEEA. The V and J ends lost 5 bases and 0 bases, in that order; junction bases with no gene match: 10. CDR3 length: 17 amino acids. The CDR3 nucleotides are TGTGCCAGCAGCCTATCGGGACAGCCGTACTCTGGAAACACCATATATTTT. Translated, it gives CASSLSGQPYSGNTIYF.

The chain has TRBV6-5 and TRBJ2-7, with D possibly being TRBD2 (5 bases). CDR1 MNHEY and CDR2 SVGAGI come from the germline V gene. V gave up 6 bases and J gave up 3 bases, with 15 bases separating them. CDR3 size: 14 residues. The CDR3 here is CASRQSLGSYEQYF. CDR3 in DNA: TGTGCCAGCAGACAAAGCCTGGGGAGCTACGAGCAGTACTTC.

The genes are TRBV19 and TRBJ1-1; maybe TRBD1 (5 bases). This CDR3 has 13 amino acids. CDR1 LNHDA and CDR2 SQIVND come from the germline V gene (reference sequence). Trimming took off 5 bases at V and 3 bases at J, with 10 bases between the two ends. The CDR3 coding sequence is TGTGCCAGTAGTTTGTTGGGGGACACTGAAGCTTTCTTT. This translates into CASSLLGDTEAFF. The full variable domain, in which reference TRBV19 and TRBJ1-1 provide the parts outside the CDR3, is DGGITQSPKYLFRKEGQNVTLSCEQNLNHDAMYWYRQDPGQGLRLIYYSQIVNDFQKGDIAEGYSVSREKKESFPLTVTSAQKNPTAFYLCASSLLGDTEAFFGQGTRLTVV.

This chain joins TRBV16 and TRBJ2-7; possible D gene TRBD1, 6 bases. Trimming left V 4 bases short and J 3 bases short, with 7 bases between. Looked up from germline, CDR1 is KGHSY and CDR2 is FQNENV. The CDR3 runs to 12 residues. CDR3 protein: CASSPDSYEQYF. The CDR3 region has the DNA TGTGCCAGCAGCCCGGACAGCTACGAGCAGTACTTC.

The genes are TRBV29-1 and TRBJ2-3; the D call may be TRBD1 or TRBD2 (5 bases each). From germline, CDR1 is SQVTM and CDR2 ANQGSEA. The CDR3 has 13 residues. V shed 4 bases and J shed 2 bases, with 10 bases lying between them. The CDR3 bases are TGCAGCGTTGCGGTCGGGGCCACAGATACGCAGTATTTT. Translation gives CSVAVGATDTQYF.

This clone has a single count. J is TRBJ2-5 and V is TRBV11-3; TRBD2 aligns across 8 bases. The J segment lost 5 bases and the V segment lost 6 bases, leaving 17 bases of the junction unmatched. This CDR3 spans 17 amino acids. Germline CDR1 and CDR2: SGHNT and YENEEA. The CDR3: CASSKRAGTRDVETQYF. The CDR3 bases are TGTGCCAGCAGTAAGAGGGCAGGGACTAGGGACGTGGAGACCCAGTACTTC.